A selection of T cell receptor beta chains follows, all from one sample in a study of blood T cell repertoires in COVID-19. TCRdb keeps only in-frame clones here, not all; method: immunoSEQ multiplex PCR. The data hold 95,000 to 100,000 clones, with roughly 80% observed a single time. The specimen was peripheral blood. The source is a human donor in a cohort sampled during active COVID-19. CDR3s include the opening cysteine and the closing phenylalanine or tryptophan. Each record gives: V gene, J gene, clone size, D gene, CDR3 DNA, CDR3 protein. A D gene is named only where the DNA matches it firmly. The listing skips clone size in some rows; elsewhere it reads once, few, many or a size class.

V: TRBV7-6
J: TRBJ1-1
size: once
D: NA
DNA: TGTGCCAGCAGCTGGGGACAGAACACTGAAGCTTTCTTT
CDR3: CASSWGQNTEAFF

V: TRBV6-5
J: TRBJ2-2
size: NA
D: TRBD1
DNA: TGTGCCAGCAGTTTCGGGACAGCCAACACCGGGGAGCTGTTTTTT
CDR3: CASSFGTANTGELFF

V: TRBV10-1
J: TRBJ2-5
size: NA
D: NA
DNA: TGCGCCAGCAGTGCGACGGGAGTTCCAGAGACCCAGTACTTC
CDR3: CASSATGVPETQYF

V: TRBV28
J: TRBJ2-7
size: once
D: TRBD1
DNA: TGTGCCAGCAGTACTATTGGCCAGGGACAGGGGAAATTCGAGCAGTACTTC
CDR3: CASSTIGQGQGKFEQYF

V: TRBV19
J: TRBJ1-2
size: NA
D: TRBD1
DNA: TGTGCCAGTAGTATAGACTCCGGACAGGGGGCCAACTATGGCTACACCTTC
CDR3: CASSIDSGQGANYGYTF

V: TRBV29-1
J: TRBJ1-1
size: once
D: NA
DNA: TGCAGCGTTGATAAACCCTACGGGCCGGGGACTGAAGCTTTCTTT
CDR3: CSVDKPYGPGTEAFF

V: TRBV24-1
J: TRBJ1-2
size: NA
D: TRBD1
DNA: TGTGCCACCAGTGATCGCGGGACAGGGGGCGGTGGCTATGGCTACACCTTC
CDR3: CATSDRGTGGGGYGYTF

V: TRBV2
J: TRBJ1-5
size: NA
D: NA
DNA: TGTGCCAGCAGTGGGGCAGGCGTAGTTAGCAATCAGCCCCAGCATTTT
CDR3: CASSGAGVVSNQPQHF

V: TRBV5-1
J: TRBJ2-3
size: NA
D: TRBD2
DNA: TGCGCCAGCGAGCAAGCGGGAGGTACAGATACGCAGTATTTT
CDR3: CASEQAGGTDTQYF

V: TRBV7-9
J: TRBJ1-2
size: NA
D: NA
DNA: TGTGCCAGCAGCTCCCTAGTAAGGGGATACTATGGCTACACCTTC
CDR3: CASSSLVRGYYGYTF

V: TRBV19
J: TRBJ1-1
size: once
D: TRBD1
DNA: TGTGCCAGTAGCTTCGCCAGGGGGCTCGGCACTGAAGCTTTCTTT
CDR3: CASSFARGLGTEAFF

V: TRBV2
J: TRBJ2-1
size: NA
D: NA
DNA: TGTGCCAGCAGTGTTCGAGTGACAGGCGACAATGAGCAGTTCTTC
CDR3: CASSVRVTGDNEQFF

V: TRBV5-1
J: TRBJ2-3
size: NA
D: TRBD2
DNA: TGCGCCAGCAGCCTAGCGGGGTTCACAGATACGCAGTATTTT
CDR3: CASSLAGFTDTQYF

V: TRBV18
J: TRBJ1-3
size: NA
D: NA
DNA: TGTGCCAGCTCAGCGGACAGTTACTCTGGAAACACCATATATTTT
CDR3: CASSADSYSGNTIYF

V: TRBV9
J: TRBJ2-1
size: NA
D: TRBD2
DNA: TGTGCCAGCAGCGTCGCCGGGACTAGCGTCTTCAATGAGCAGTTCTTC
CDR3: CASSVAGTSVFNEQFF

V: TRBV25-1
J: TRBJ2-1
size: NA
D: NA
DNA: TGTGCCACCAGGTTTACAGGGCCCTACAATGAGCAGTTCTTC
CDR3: CATRFTGPYNEQFF